This passage covers 4 T cell receptor beta chains from one sample sequenced in a study of blood T cells in healthy people across ages. Combining a sample-barcoded 5' primer with a J-beta primer mix, a second PCR ran for roughly 6 to 12 cycles. Via MiXCR, TCRdb re-called the 5' RACE reads, giving one row per CDR3 protein. The table includes hundreds of thousands of distinct CDR3 sequences, roughly 48% detected once. The specimen sequenced was blood. These TCRs come from a man aged 80 or over in good health.

J is TRBJ2-1 and V is TRBV7-2; TRBD1 agrees at 8 bases. Germline CDR1 is SGHTA and CDR2 is FQGNSA. The ends lost 2 bases at V and 2 bases at J; junction bases unmatched: 8. This CDR3 has 17 residues. The CDR3 bases are TGTGCCAGCAGCTTAAGAAGGACAGGGAGTCCCTACAATGAGCAGTTCTTC. Protein product: CASSLRRTGSPYNEQFF.

The V call is TRBV9, the J call TRBJ2-2, with no clear D. The V end was cut by 2 bases, the J end by 2 bases, with 4 bases between. The germline V gene encodes CDR1 SGDLS and CDR2 YYNGEE. The CDR3 is made up of 13 amino acids. The CDR3 region is CASSVTNTGELFF. Here the CDR3 DNA reads TGTGCCAGCAGCGTCACCAACACCGGGGAGCTGTTTTTT.

This chain joins TRBV4-3 and TRBJ1-5, with TRBD1 as a possible D gene (6 bases). The J call is uncertain, as TRBJ2-3 better fits the DNA end. CDR1 is LGHNA, CDR2 YSLEER, per germline. CDR3 length: 13 residues. For the CDR3, the DNA is TGCGCCAGCAGCCCCCTGATTGGACAGCCCCAGTATTTT. Its translation: CASSPLIGQPQYF.

This chain connects TRBV9 to TRBJ2-5; D perhaps matches TRBD1 (6 bases). This CDR3 contains 15 residues. The V end was cut by 4 bases, the J end by 5 bases, with 18 bases between. Germline CDR1 and CDR2: SGDLS and YYNGEE. The CDR3 reads CASSPSGQGWETQYF. CDR3 nucleotides: TGTGCCAGCAGCCCTTCCGGGCAGGGGTGGGAGACCCAGTACTTC.